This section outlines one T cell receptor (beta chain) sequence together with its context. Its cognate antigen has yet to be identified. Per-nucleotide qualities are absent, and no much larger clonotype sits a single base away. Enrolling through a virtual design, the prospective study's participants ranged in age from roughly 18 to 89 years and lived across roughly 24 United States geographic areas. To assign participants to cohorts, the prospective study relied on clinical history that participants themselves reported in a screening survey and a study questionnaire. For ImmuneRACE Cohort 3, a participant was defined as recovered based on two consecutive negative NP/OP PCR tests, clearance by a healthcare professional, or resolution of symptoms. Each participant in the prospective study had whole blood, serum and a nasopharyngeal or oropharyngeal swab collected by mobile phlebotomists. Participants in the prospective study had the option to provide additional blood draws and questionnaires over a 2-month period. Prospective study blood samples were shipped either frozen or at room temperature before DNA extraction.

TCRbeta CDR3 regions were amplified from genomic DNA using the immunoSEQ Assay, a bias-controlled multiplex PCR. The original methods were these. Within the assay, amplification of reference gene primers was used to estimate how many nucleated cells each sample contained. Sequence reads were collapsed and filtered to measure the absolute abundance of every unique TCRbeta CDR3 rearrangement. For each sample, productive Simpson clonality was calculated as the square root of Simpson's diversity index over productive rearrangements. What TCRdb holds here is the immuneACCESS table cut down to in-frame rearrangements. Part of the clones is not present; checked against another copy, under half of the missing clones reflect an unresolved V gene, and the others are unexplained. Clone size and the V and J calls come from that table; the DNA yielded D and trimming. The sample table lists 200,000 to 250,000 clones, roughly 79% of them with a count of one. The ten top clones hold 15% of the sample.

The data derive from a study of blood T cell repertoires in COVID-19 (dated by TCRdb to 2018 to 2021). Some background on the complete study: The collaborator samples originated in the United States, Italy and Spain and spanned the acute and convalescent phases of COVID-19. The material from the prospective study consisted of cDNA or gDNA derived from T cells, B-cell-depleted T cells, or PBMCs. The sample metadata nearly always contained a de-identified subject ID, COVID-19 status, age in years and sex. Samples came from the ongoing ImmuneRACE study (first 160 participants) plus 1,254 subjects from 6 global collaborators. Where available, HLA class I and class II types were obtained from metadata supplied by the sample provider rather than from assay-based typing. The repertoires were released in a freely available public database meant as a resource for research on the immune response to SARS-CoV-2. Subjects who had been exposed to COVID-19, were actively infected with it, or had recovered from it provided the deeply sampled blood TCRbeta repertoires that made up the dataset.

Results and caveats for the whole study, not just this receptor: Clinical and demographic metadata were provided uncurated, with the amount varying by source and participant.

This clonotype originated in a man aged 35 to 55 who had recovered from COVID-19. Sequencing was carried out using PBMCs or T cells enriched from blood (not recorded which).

The CDR3 is CASSAGGTELFF. The sequence in DNA is TGTGCCAGCAGCGCTGGGGGGACGGAGCTGTTTTTT. Recombination linked TRBV9 to TRBJ2-2; TRBD2 is a weak D gene call, 6 bases matching. The germline V gene sets CDR1 to SGDLS and CDR2 to YYNGEE. V loses 3 bases, J loses 10 bases, and the germline ends lie 10 bases apart. Inclusive of the bounding cysteine and phenylalanine, the CDR3 is 12 residues long. CDR3 DNA is the only sequence kept; it has 36 bases, read in frame from the first base.